One sample yielded the 12 T cell receptor beta chains listed below, sequenced in a study of blood T cell repertoires in COVID-19 (TCRdb year 2020). To prepare the library, the immunoSEQ multiplex PCR assay was applied. What TCRdb holds here is the immuneACCESS table cut down to in-frame rearrangements. Part of the clones is not present; checked against another copy, under half of the missing clones reflect an unresolved V gene, and the others are unexplained. This sample has 180,000 or so clones in its table, and about 81% of those were observed once. Roughly 9.1% of the sample comes from the top ten. Material for sequencing was peripheral blood. The receptors originated from a woman in her seventies with acute or convalescent COVID-19.

The V call is TRBV7-2, the J call TRBJ2-1; tentative D call: TRBD1 (5 bases). CDR1 is SGHTA and CDR2 is FQGNSA in the germline V gene. V lost 3 bases to trimming and J lost 2 bases, with 8 bases between them. This CDR3 has 14 residues. CDR3 DNA sequence: TGTGCCAGCAGCTTGGGGCTAGCCTACAATGAGCAGTTCTTC. Its protein is CASSLGLAYNEQFF. Based on the CDR3 plus reference TRBV7-2 and TRBJ2-1, the full variable domain is GAGVSQSPSNKVTEKGKDVELRCDPISGHTALYWYRQSLGQGLEFLIYFQGNSAPDKSGLPSDRFSAERTGGSVSTLTIQRTQQEDSAVYLCASSLGLAYNEQFFGPGTRLTVL.

The V call is TRBV4-3, the J call TRBJ2-1; no definite D call. The CDR3 has 15 amino acids. The ends were cut back, 0 bases at V and 4 bases at J, with 10 bases in the middle. CDR1 LGHNA and CDR2 YSLEER come from the germline V gene. Here the CDR3 reads CASSQEPATYNEQFF. CDR3 nucleotide sequence: TGCGCCAGCAGCCAAGAACCCGCGACTTACAATGAGCAGTTCTTC.

This chain connects TRBV28 to TRBJ1-4; weak D call: TRBD1 (6 bases). The CDR3 runs 14 residues. Germline lookup yields CDR1 MDHEN and CDR2 SYDVKM. The V end lost 2 bases, the J end lost 10 bases, and 14 bases lay between the germline ends. The DNA of the CDR3 is TGTGCCAGCAGTTTAGAACAGGGCTCCGGAAAACTGTTTTTT. It translates to CASSLEQGSGKLFF. The complete variable domain, with remaining parts taken from reference TRBV28 and TRBJ1-4, reads DVKVTQSSRYLVKRTGEKVFLECVQDMDHENMFWYRQDPGLGLRLIYFSYDVKMKEKGDIPEGYSVSREKKERFSLILESASTNQTSMYLCASSLEQGSGKLFFGSGTQLSVL.

This sequence joins TRBV18 and TRBJ1-2; TRBD1 aligns across 7 bases. The CDR3 is 13 residues long. CDR1 is KGHSH, CDR2 LQKENI, per germline. V lost 2 bases, J lost 4 bases, and 1 base stayed unmatched. Written as DNA, the CDR3 is TGTGCCAGCTCACCATCAGGGGGCTATGGCTACACCTTC. Its protein is CASSPSGGYGYTF.

V is TRBV7-2 and J is TRBJ1-2, with 9 positions matching TRBD1. The CDR3 length is 16 residues. V was clipped by 2 bases and J by 2 bases; unmatched bases: 6. Germline lookup yields CDR1 SGHTA and CDR2 FQGNSA. CDR3: CASSLKTGQGNYGYTF. In DNA, the CDR3 is TGTGCCAGCAGCTTAAAGACCGGACAGGGGAACTATGGCTACACCTTC.

The chain combines TRBV7-9 with TRBJ2-6; D unclear. V was pared by 0 bases and J by 0 bases, with 9 bases between. The germline gives CDR1 SEHNR, CDR2 FQNEAQ (reference sequence). The CDR3 consists of 17 residues. CDR3 sequence reads: CASSLARIYSGANVLTF. The CDR3 bases are TGTGCCAGCAGCTTAGCGCGGATATACTCTGGGGCCAACGTCCTGACTTTC.

The gene calls are TRBV27 and TRBJ2-5; possibly TRBD2 for D (5 bases). The V gene lost 5 bases and the J gene lost 7 bases, with 17 bases spanning the gap. Germline-derived CDR1 and CDR2 are MNHEY and SMNVEV (reference sequence). This CDR3 contains 14 residues. The CDR3 nucleotides are TGTGCCAGCAGTGGATCGGGATTCCTGGCGACCCAGTACTTC. Its protein product is CASSGSGFLATQYF.

Only a few counts were recorded for this clone. J is TRBJ1-6 and V is TRBV7-9; maybe TRBD1 (5 bases). V lost 5 bases, J lost 7 bases, and 9 bases lay in between. CDR3 size: 13 residues. The germline V gene encodes CDR1 SEHNR and CDR2 FQNEAQ (reference sequence). The CDR3 sequence: CASSPRQNSPLHF. In DNA, the CDR3 is TGTGCCAGCAGCCCTCGACAGAATTCACCCCTCCACTTT. Together with reference TRBV7-9 and TRBJ1-6, the CDR3 gives the full variable domain: DTGVSQNPRHKITKRGQNVTFRCDPISEHNRLYWYRQTLGQGPEFLTYFQNEAQLEKSRLLSDRFSAERPKGSFSTLEIQRTEQGDSAMYLCASSPRQNSPLHFGNGTRLTVT.

The chain has TRBV10-3 and TRBJ1-5, with D unresolved. The germline V gene has CDR1 ENHRY and CDR2 SYGVKD. CDR3 length: 14 residues. Trimming stripped 7 bases from V and 0 bases from J, with 10 bases between. CDR3: CAITAEFSNQPQHF. CDR3 sequence (DNA): TGTGCCATCACCGCCGAGTTTAGCAATCAGCCCCAGCATTTT.

This chain uses TRBV14 with TRBJ2-3; TRBD2 might be the D (6 bases). This CDR3 has 18 amino acids. The V end was cut by 1 base, the J end by 0 bases, with 17 bases between. Germline V gene lookup returns CDR1 SGHDN and CDR2 FVKESK. CDR3 region: CASSQGGDSRYSTDTQYF. Here the CDR3 DNA reads TGTGCCAGCAGCCAAGGAGGGGACTCACGCTATAGCACAGATACGCAGTATTTT.

This clone was observed a single time. The V and J genes are TRBV6-5 and TRBJ2-5, with TRBD2 as a possible D gene (5 bases). In germline, CDR1 is MNHEY, CDR2 SVGAGI. The CDR3 extends over 14 amino acids. V was pared by 3 bases and J by 2 bases, with 10 bases between. CDR3 amino acids: CASSYGQRQETQYF. CDR3 sequence (DNA): TGTGCCAGCAGTTATGGCCAGCGGCAAGAGACCCAGTACTTC.

This clone was seen a handful of times. The chain couples TRBV3-1 (or the pseudogene TRBV3-2) to TRBJ2-2; the D gene is possibly TRBD1 (6 bases). With 8 bases removed from V and 7 bases from J, the gap between germline ends came to 14 bases. Germline lookup yields CDR1 LGHDT and CDR2 YNNKEL (reference sequence). This CDR3 has 13 amino acids. The CDR3 loop is CASGIQGIGELFF. DNA of the CDR3: TGTGCCAGCGGAATACAGGGCATCGGGGAGCTGTTTTTT.